The 25 T cell receptor beta chains below were found in one sample sequenced in a study of T-cell reconstitution after alpha-beta-depleted transplantation in children (dated by TCRdb to the mid-2010s). The library was prepared using PCR. Sequencing was carried out with an Illumina HiSeq 2500. TCR libraries were prepared with molecular barcoding, using unique molecular identifiers to normalize TCRbeta repertoire quantification. TCRdb took the public reads, trimmed them with fastp at Q25, ran MiXCR for clone calling and kept in-frame beta chains. CDR3 protein duplicates are merged, each entry listing the most common genes and DNA. This sample lists hundreds of thousands of distinct CDR3 sequences; roughly 13% were detected once. Of the sample, 0.79% falls within the top ten clones. The sample's treatment or condition label, in plain terms: allogeneic hematopoietic cell transplantation with graft depleted of TCRalphabeta T cells and CD19 B cells.

The sequences come from PBMCs, collected before TCRalphabeta/CD19-depleted stem cell transplant. The receptors here all came from a girl aged 2 to 10 with congenital amegakaryocytic thrombocytopenia, due to receive a stem cell transplant.

This clonotype was seen repeatedly, ten times or more. The chain employs TRBV5-1 and TRBJ2-1; D is uncertain. Trimming took 3 bases from V and 7 from J, leaving 11 bases between them. This CDR3 contains 13 residues. Looked up from germline, CDR1 is SGHRS and CDR2 is YFSETQ. The CDR3 nucleotides read TGCGCCAGCAGCTCCCAATTGATGAATGAGCAGTTCTTC. It encodes CASSSQLMNEQFF.

This clonotype has at least ten counts. Sequence at one end of the junction differs from germline and may be a read error. V and J are TRBV20-1 and TRBJ2-1; 9 bases fit TRBD2. Looked up from germline, CDR1 is DFQATT and CDR2 is SNEGSKA (reference sequence). The CDR3 covers 14 residues. CDR3 nucleotides: TGCAGTGCTAGAGATCTGGTTAAGCGGGAGGATAATAACTTC. Translation: CSARDLVKREDNNF.

This clonotype was counted a few times. V usage is TRBV19 and J usage is TRBJ2-3; D remains ambiguous. The V gene's germline CDR1 is LNHDA and CDR2 SQIVND (reference sequence). The CDR3 extends over 14 amino acids. The germline V and J ends were trimmed by 0 bases and 9 bases, with 13 bases remaining between them. The chain's CDR3 is CASSIDPDRSTQYF. The CDR3 DNA follows: TGTGCCAGTAGTATAGATCCGGACCGATCCACGCAGTATTTT. Using reference TRBV19 and TRBJ2-3 for the parts outside the CDR3, the full variable domain is DGGITQSPKYLFRKEGQNVTLSCEQNLNHDAMYWYRQDPGQGLRLIYYSQIVNDFQKGDIAEGYSVSREKKESFPLTVTSAQKNPTAFYLCASSIDPDRSTQYFGPGTRLTVL.

This clonotype came up many times. The rearrangement joins TRBV10-3 to TRBJ1-6; TRBD1 agrees at 11 bases. CDR3 size: 16 residues. CDR1 is ENHRY and CDR2 is SYGVKD in the germline V gene. J gave up 6 bases and V 0 bases, and 1 base lay outside the gene matches. The CDR3 nucleotides read TGTGCCATCAGTGAGTCCGGGACAGGGGGTAATTCACCCCTCCACTTT. The encoded protein is CAISESGTGGNSPLHF.

This clonotype turned up a few times. V usage is TRBV7-9 and J usage is TRBJ2-2; TRBD1 matches at 7 bases. The junction had 4 bases not matched to a gene; V was cut back by 3 bases and J by 0 bases. Germline loops: CDR1 SEHNR, CDR2 FQNEAQ (reference sequence). This CDR3 is 16 amino acids long. The CDR3 sequence: CASSFNRGSNTGELFF. The CDR3 nucleotides read TGTGCCAGCAGCTTCAACAGGGGCTCGAACACCGGGGAGCTGTTTTTT.

The chain joins TRBV20-1 to TRBJ2-5; no clear D gene. Germline V gene sequence: CDR1 DFQATT, CDR2 SNEGSKA (reference sequence). The length of the CDR3 is 13 residues. Trimming removed 2 bases from V and 4 bases from J, with 11 bases in between. The CDR3 nucleotides are TGCAGTGCTAGAAAGGGCCTAGGAGAGACCCAGTACTTC. Protein: CSARKGLGETQYF.

This clonotype showed up many times. This chain links TRBV4-1 with TRBJ2-7; D is undetermined. V lost 6 bases to trimming and J lost 3 bases, with 18 bases between them. The CDR3 has 15 residues. CDR1 is MGHRA, CDR2 YSYEKL, per germline. The CDR3 nucleotides read TGCGCCAGCAGATCGGTATTGGCGGCAAACTACGAGCAGTACTTC. Amino acid sequence: CASRSVLAANYEQYF.

The chain uses TRBV5-1 and TRBJ2-5; D unresolved. This CDR3 region has 17 residues. Germline V gene sequence: CDR1 SGHRS, CDR2 YFSETQ. V was pared by 0 bases and J by 4 bases, with 19 bases between. CDR3 sequence: CASSLVAGKVIGETQYF. CDR3 in DNA: TGCGCCAGCAGCTTGGTAGCTGGGAAAGTTATCGGAGAGACCCAGTACTTC.

This clonotype was recorded many times. The rearrangement uses TRBV20-1 and TRBJ2-4; D possibly corresponds to TRBD1 (6 bases). Per the germline V gene, CDR1 is DFQATT and CDR2 is SNEGSKA (reference sequence). Trimming stripped 6 bases from V and 9 bases from J, with 12 bases between. This CDR3 comprises 11 residues. CDR3 bases: TGCAGTGCAAAGGGGGTTGGCATTCAGTACTTC. Protein sequence: CSAKGVGIQYF.

As to this clonotype: One base away lies a much larger clone, so this may be a sequencing read error. The J gene is TRBJ2-7, the V gene TRBV5-1, with TRBD2 matching over 11 bases. V was clipped by 4 bases and J by 0 bases; unmatched bases: 21. This CDR3 region has 21 residues. CDR1 SGHRS and CDR2 YFSETQ come from the germline V gene. CDR3 sequence reads: CASSQTMMTSGIRQNSYEQYF. CDR3 bases: TGCGCCAGCAGCCAGACAATGATGACTAGCGGGATACGACAGAACTCCTACGAGCAGTACTTC.

This clonotype occurred a few times. The chain employs TRBV5-1 and TRBJ1-1; a weak D match, TRBD1 (5 bases). The V gene's germline CDR1 is SGHRS and CDR2 YFSETQ. The V gene lost 4 bases and the J gene lost 7 bases, with 14 bases spanning the gap. The CDR3 contains 13 residues. CDR3 protein: CASSPGRPGEAFF. CDR3 nucleotides: TGCGCCAGCAGCCCGGGACGGCCGGGTGAAGCTTTCTTT.

This clonotype was seen many times. This rearrangement joins TRBV5-1 to TRBJ2-1; tentatively, D is TRBD2 (6 bases). The CDR3 contains 14 residues. The germline gives CDR1 SGHRS, CDR2 YFSETQ. V lost 0 bases and J lost 8, with 12 bases in between. The CDR3 nucleotides are TGCGCCAGCAGCTTGGCCTCGGGGACTCATGAGCAGTTCTTC. The encoded protein is CASSLASGTHEQFF. The variable domain in full, completed from reference TRBV5-1 and TRBJ2-1, reads KAGVTQTPRYLIKTRGQQVTLSCSPISGHRSVSWYQQTPGQGLQFLFEYFSETQRNKGNFPGRFSGRQFSNSRSEMNVSTLELGDSALYLCASSLASGTHEQFFGPGTRLTVL.

Points on this clonotype: A single base separates this from a much larger clone, so it may be a read error. The gene calls are TRBV5-6 and TRBJ2-7, with 10 bases lining up with TRBD2. In germline, CDR1 is SGHDT, CDR2 YYEEEE. The CDR3 spans 14 residues. The CDR3 nucleotides read TGTGCCAGCAGCTTCAGCGGGAGGGCCTACGAGCAGCACTTC. Its translation: CASSFSGRAYEQHF.

This clonotype has a handful of counts. The chain employs TRBV28 and TRBJ2-7, with 7 bases that match TRBD1. V dropped 6 bases and J dropped 2; count of bases not matched to a gene: 10. Germline assignment: CDR1 MDHEN and CDR2 SYDVKM. The CDR3 contains 15 residues. DNA for the CDR3: TGTGCCAGCAGAGGGAGACAGGGTTGGGCCTACGAGCAGTACTTC. Amino acid sequence: CASRGRQGWAYEQYF.

This clonotype was counted ten times or more. This rearrangement joins TRBV20-1 to TRBJ1-5; D gene uncertain. The V end lost 5 bases, the J end lost 4 bases, and 18 bases lay between the germline ends. Germline-derived CDR1 and CDR2 are DFQATT and SNEGSKA (reference sequence). This CDR3 is built from 15 residues. The CDR3 coding sequence is TGCAGTGCTGGCCCCGGGTCGGGCGGAAATCAGCCCCAGCATTTT. Protein: CSAGPGSGGNQPQHF.

This rearrangement joins TRBV5-1 to TRBJ2-1; D possibly uses TRBD1 or TRBD2 (5 bases each). Trimming removed 0 bases at V and 4 bases at J, with 14 bases between. From germline, CDR1 is SGHRS and CDR2 YFSETQ. The length of the CDR3 is 16 residues. CDR3 bases: TGCGCCAGCAGCTTGGTCCCACCTGAGGGGTACAATGAGCAGTTCTTC. Translation gives CASSLVPPEGYNEQFF. Using reference TRBV5-1 and TRBJ2-1 for the parts outside the CDR3, the full variable domain is KAGVTQTPRYLIKTRGQQVTLSCSPISGHRSVSWYQQTPGQGLQFLFEYFSETQRNKGNFPGRFSGRQFSNSRSEMNVSTLELGDSALYLCASSLVPPEGYNEQFFGPGTRLTVL.

The rearrangement joins TRBV5-1 to TRBJ2-1; TRBD2 is a possible D gene (5 bases). Germline V gives CDR1 SGHRS, CDR2 YFSETQ. Trimming took 1 base from V and 6 from J, leaving 8 bases between them. The CDR3 consists of 13 residues. CDR3 DNA sequence: TGCGCCAGCAGCTTGACGAGGGTCAATGAGCAGTTCTTC. Amino acids: CASSLTRVNEQFF.

At least ten counts were recorded for this clonotype. The J gene is TRBJ2-2, the V gene TRBV7-7; D possibly corresponds to TRBD1 (5 bases). CDR1 is SSHAT and CDR2 is FNYEAQ in the germline V gene (reference sequence). The CDR3 has 16 residues. The V end lost 5 bases, the J end lost 6 bases, and 19 bases lay between the germline ends. DNA for the CDR3: TGTGCCAGCAGCCCAGGGTTGGATCAGACTGCCGGGGAGCTGTTTTTT. Protein sequence: CASSPGLDQTAGELFF.

This clonotype occurred a few times. V gene TRBV12-3 or TRBV12-4 combines with J gene TRBJ2-3; TRBD1 might be the D (6 bases). The CDR3 spans 12 residues. The V end lost 8 bases, the J end lost 4 bases, and 10 bases lay between the germline ends. CDR3 residues: CASGTGPDTQYF. The CDR3 DNA sequence: TGTGCCAGCGGAACAGGGCCAGATACGCAGTATTTT.

This clonotype was seen only a few times. The chain couples TRBV5-1 to TRBJ2-5; D is perhaps TRBD2 (6 bases). The germline V gene encodes CDR1 SGHRS and CDR2 YFSETQ. V shed 0 bases and J shed 5 bases, with 20 bases lying between them. CDR3 length: 17 amino acids. The CDR3 DNA reads as TGCGCCAGCAGCTTGGCCTCCGTGCTCGGGAGCGGCGAGACCCAGTACTTC. This sequence encodes CASSLASVLGSGETQYF.

This clonotype has only a few counts. This chain connects TRBV18 to TRBJ2-1, with D unclear. The length of the CDR3 is 16 residues. Trimming pared 4 bases from V and 0 bases from J, leaving 13 bases between. CDR1 is KGHSH and CDR2 is LQKENI in the germline V gene. The CDR3 DNA reads as TGTGCCAGCTCACTCTCCGGCCCAAGCTCCTACAATGAGCAGTTCTTC. Encoded protein: CASSLSGPSSYNEQFF.

This clonotype was observed a few times. Here the CDR3 reads CASSLGLSGRYGYTF. The CDR3 DNA reads TGTGCCAGCAGTTTGGGACTCTCGGGACGGTATGGCTACACCTTC. This chain joins TRBV12-3 or TRBV12-4 and TRBJ1-2, with D maybe TRBD1 (5 bases). The CDR3 is 15 amino acids. Deletions cut 3 bases from V and 5 bases from J, with 16 bases between.

This clonotype was picked up a small number of times. The chain employs TRBV20-1 and TRBJ2-3; weak D call: TRBD2 (6 bases). Trimming stripped 3 bases from V and 5 bases from J, with 24 bases between. Germline loops: CDR1 DFQATT, CDR2 SNEGSKA (reference sequence). The CDR3 sequence is 17 residues long. The CDR3 DNA reads as TGCAGTGCTAGTAAGCCCCCCGGAGCGGGTGGGAAAGATACGCAGTATTTT. It is translated as CSASKPPGAGGKDTQYF.

The J gene is TRBJ2-3, the V gene TRBV7-7, with a weak D call TRBD2 (6 bases). The V gene lost 3 bases and the J gene lost 6 bases, with 19 bases spanning the gap. The germline V gene has CDR1 SSHAT and CDR2 FNYEAQ (reference sequence). This CDR3 comprises 16 residues. CDR3: CASSFGGGSAGDTQYF. CDR3 nucleotides: TGTGCCAGCAGCTTCGGTGGAGGGTCCGCGGGGGATACGCAGTATTTT.

This clonotype was recorded many times. The chain is built from TRBV20-1 and TRBJ2-5, with D hard to call. Germline loops: CDR1 DFQATT, CDR2 SNEGSKA (reference sequence). The length of the CDR3 is 12 residues. V was cut by 1 base and J by 7 bases, with 10 bases left in between. The CDR3 nucleotides read TGCAGTGCTAGAGCCCAAGGCGGGACCCAGTACTTC. Residues: CSARAQGGTQYF.